These T cell receptor beta chains were read from a single sample in a study of blood T cell repertoires in COVID-19. The assay was immunoSEQ multiplex PCR, and TCRdb's table has in-frame clones only and misses some. The table lists roughly 43,000 clones, approximately 80% of them singletons. Sequenced input: peripheral blood. The receptors were gathered from a woman between 55 and 75 years old with acute or convalescent COVID-19. Both conserved end residues are trimmed from each CDR3. Each record gives: CDR3 length, V gene, clone size, J gene, CDR3 protein. The size of a clone is reported for some rows only, either as once, few or many, or as a class for expanded clones.

>10|TRBV12-5|-|TRBJ2-7
ASGLPGYEQY
>11|TRBV5-1|-|TRBJ2-2
ASSLSLAGELF
>13|TRBV10-2|-|TRBJ2-2
ASSERELGAGELF
>11|TRBV7-9|once|TRBJ2-2
ASSQTNTGELF
>16|TRBV11-2|-|TRBJ1-2
ASSLRLDRGSENYGYT
>12|TRBV29-1|-|TRBJ2-2
SVGQGRDTGELF
>12|TRBV25-1|once|TRBJ2-3
ASSDGGARDTQY
>12|TRBV7-8|-|TRBJ1-5
ASSSGTVNQPQH
>12|TRBV4-3|few|TRBJ1-4
ASSHGTGRLELF
>15|TRBV23-1|-|TRBJ1-5
ARTAGPTPYSNQPQH
>13|TRBV19|-|TRBJ2-1
ASSIAGFSYNEQF
>13|TRBV11-2|-|TRBJ1-3
ASSQTGFVGNTIY
>13|TRBV27|-|TRBJ2-7
ASSLGGQGVYEQY
>15|TRBV10-3|-|TRBJ2-1
AISDGTSGGIDNEQF
>13|TRBV27|-|TRBJ1-3
ASSPRGPWVDTIY
>10|TRBV3-1/TRBV3-2|-|TRBJ1-2
ASNNGDYGYT
>13|TRBV6-5|-|TRBJ1-3
ASSLRDRGGNTIY
>9|TRBV6-6|-|TRBJ1-1
ASSFQGEAF
>14|TRBV11-2|-|TRBJ2-3
ASSLVAGTSGGTQY
>13|TRBV19|once|TRBJ2-7
ASSIATGLSYEQY
>12|TRBV9|-|TRBJ1-2
ASSVARERGGYT
>15|TRBV27|once|TRBJ1-2
ASTLTGGSFSNYGYT
>10|TRBV27|once|TRBJ2-1
ASRGGHNEQF
>14|TRBV6-2/TRBV6-3|-|TRBJ2-7
ASSLLRGTGDYEQY
>11|TRBV2|-|TRBJ2-7
ASRRQGMDEQY
>13|TRBV29-1|-|TRBJ2-3
SVEERGEGSDTQY
>14|TRBV5-6|-|TRBJ1-2
ASSFVDSGQGYDYT
>14|TRBV4-2|-|TRBJ1-4
ASSQDPTPTNEKLF
>13|TRBV9|-|TRBJ2-2
ASSVGTPNTGELF
>13|TRBV5-4|-|TRBJ2-6
ASSAVTRGANVLT
>16|TRBV11-2|-|TRBJ2-3
ASSLGYAGERSTDTQY
>15|TRBV5-6|-|TRBJ1-1
ASSLVRRIRADTEAF
>13|TRBV10-3|-|TRBJ1-1
AITQGRGLNTEAF
>12|TRBV6-5|once|TRBJ2-2
ASFSGGAAGELF
>10|TRBV6-5|-|TRBJ2-7
ASRQGGYEQY
>12|TRBV9|-|TRBJ1-2
ASSARQGSYGYT
>13|TRBV30|-|TRBJ2-7
AWSESGASFYEQY
>12|TRBV13|-|TRBJ2-7
ASSFGQGIREQY
>12|TRBV7-2|-|TRBJ1-4
ASSLAGGERKLF
>11|TRBV4-1|-|TRBJ2-7
ASSNSAGYEQY
>13|TRBV27|few|TRBJ1-6
ASSGRTLGEWTLH
>13|TRBV7-2|-|TRBJ1-3
ASSQRGFSGNTIY
>14|TRBV3-1/TRBV3-2|-|TRBJ1-5
ASSQVMGQKEQPQH
>13|TRBV10-2|-|TRBJ2-7
ASSTGRPISYEQY
>13|TRBV11-3|-|TRBJ2-1
ASSTGGTGAYEQF
>12|TRBV3-1/TRBV3-2|-|TRBJ1-4
ASSQAATNEKLF
>11|TRBV18|few|TRBJ1-2
ASSPGQLYGYT
>10|TRBV19|few|TRBJ2-1
ASRLGNNEQF
>13|TRBV5-1|-|TRBJ2-2
ASSLDGVNTGELF
>11|TRBV7-9|-|TRBJ1-2
ASSLTGAQGYT
>14|TRBV9|-|TRBJ2-7
ASSVEETSNIYEQY
>15|TRBV6-2/TRBV6-3|-|TRBJ2-1
ASSYSGLAGAYNEQF
>14|TRBV4-1|-|TRBJ2-3
ASSQDGGQSTDTQY